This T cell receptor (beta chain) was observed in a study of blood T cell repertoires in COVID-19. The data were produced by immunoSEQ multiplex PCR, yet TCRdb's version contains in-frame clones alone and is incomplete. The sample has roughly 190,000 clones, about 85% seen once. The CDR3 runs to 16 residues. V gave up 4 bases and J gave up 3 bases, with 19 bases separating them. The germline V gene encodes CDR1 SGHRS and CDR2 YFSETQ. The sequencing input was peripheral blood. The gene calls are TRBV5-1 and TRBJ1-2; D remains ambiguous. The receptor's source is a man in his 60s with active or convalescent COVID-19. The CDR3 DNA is TGCGCCAGCAGCCAGACGCGGCAGTCGCACCACTATGGCTACACCTTC. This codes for CASSQTRQSHHYGYTF.